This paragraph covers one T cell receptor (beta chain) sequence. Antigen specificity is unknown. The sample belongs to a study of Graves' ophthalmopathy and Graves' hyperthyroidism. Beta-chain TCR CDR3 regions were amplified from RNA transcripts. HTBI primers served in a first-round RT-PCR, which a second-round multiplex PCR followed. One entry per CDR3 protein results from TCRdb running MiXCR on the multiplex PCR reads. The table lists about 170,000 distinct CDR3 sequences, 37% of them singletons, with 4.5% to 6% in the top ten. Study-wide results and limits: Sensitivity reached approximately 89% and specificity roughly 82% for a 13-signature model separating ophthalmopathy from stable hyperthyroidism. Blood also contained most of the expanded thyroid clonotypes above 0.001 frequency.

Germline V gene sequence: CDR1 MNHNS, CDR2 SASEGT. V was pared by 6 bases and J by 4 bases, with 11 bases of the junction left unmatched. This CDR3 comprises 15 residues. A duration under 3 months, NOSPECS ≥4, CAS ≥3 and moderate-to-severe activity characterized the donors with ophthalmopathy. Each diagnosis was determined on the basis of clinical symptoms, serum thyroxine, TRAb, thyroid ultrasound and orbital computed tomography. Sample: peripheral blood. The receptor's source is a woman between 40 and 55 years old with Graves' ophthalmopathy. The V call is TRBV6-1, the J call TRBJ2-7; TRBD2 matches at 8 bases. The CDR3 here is CASSPRESGRYEQYF. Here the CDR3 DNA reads TGTGCCAGCAGCCCTAGGGAGAGCGGGAGATACGAGCAGTACTTC.